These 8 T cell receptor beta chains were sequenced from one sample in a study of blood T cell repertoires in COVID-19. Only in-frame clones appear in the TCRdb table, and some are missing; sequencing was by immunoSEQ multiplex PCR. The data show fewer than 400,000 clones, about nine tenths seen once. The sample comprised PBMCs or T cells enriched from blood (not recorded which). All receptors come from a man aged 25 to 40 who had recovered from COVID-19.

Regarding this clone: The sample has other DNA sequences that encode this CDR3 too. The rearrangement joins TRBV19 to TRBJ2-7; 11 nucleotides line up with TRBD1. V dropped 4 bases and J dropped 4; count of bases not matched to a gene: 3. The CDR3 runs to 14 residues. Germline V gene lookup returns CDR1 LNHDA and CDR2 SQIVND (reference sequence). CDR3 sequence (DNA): TGTGCCAGTAGTACTGGGACAGGGGGGTACGAGCAGTACTTC. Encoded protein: CASSTGTGGYEQYF.

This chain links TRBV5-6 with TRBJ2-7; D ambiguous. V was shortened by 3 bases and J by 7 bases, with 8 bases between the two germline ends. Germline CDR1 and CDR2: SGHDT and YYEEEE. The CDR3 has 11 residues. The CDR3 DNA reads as TGTGCCAGCAGCTGGGCGCGAGAGCAGTACTTC. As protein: CASSWAREQYF.

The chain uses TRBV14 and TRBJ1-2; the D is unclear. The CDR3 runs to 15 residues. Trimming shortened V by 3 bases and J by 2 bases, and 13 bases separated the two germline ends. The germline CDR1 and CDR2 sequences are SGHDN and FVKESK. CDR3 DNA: TGTGCCAGCAGCCACGCGGGAGCGCTCAACTATGGCTACACCTTC. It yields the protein CASSHAGALNYGYTF.

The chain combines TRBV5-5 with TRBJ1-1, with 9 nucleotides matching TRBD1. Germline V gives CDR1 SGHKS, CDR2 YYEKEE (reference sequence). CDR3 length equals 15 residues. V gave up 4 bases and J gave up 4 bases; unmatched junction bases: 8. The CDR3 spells CASSPVDRGFTEAFF. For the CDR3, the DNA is TGTGCCAGCAGCCCAGTGGACAGGGGATTCACTGAAGCTTTCTTT.

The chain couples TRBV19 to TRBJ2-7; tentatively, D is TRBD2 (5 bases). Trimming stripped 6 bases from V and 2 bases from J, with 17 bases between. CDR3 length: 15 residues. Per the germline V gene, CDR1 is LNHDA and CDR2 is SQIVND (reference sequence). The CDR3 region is CASSLRADFTYEQYF. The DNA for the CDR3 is TGTGCCAGTAGCCTCCGGGCGGACTTCACCTACGAGCAGTACTTC.

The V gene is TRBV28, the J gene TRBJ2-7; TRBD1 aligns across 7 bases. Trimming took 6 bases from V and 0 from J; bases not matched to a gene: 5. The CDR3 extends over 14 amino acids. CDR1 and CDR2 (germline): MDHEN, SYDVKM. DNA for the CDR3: TGTGCCAGCAGGTTAGGGGGCAGCTCCTACGAGCAGTACTTC. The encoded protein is CASRLGGSSYEQYF. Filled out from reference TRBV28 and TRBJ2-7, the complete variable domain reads DVKVTQSSRYLVKRTGEKVFLECVQDMDHENMFWYRQDPGLGLRLIYFSYDVKMKEKGDIPEGYSVSREKKERFSLILESASTNQTSMYLCASRLGGSSYEQYFGPGTRLTVT.

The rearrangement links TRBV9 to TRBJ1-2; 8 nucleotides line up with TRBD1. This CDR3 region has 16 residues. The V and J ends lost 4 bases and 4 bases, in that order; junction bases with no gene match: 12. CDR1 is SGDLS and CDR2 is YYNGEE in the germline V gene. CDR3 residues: CASSLSGQGAGYGYTF. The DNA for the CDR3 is TGTGCCAGCAGCCTCTCCGGGCAGGGGGCCGGCTATGGCTACACCTTC.

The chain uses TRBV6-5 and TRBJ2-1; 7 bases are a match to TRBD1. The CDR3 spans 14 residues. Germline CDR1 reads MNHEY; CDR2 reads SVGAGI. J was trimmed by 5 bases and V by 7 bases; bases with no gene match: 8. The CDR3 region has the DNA TGTGCCAGCAAGGGGGCAGGGGGAGACAATGAGCAGTTCTTC. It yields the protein CASKGAGGDNEQFF.